This record looks at one T cell receptor (beta chain) sequence and its context. Blood sampling took place at baseline, cycle 4 day 1, and cycle 7 day 1. This specimen comes from a study of OX40 agonist ivuxolimab in advanced cancers. About the study: Ivuxolimab is a fully human IgG2 antibody that activates OX40 (CD134).

Using immunoSEQ multiplex PCR, the repertoire was profiled, and TCRdb retains in-frame clones only, with some absent. The sample shows tens of thousands of clones, approximately 90% of them seen only once. Trimming took off 4 bases at V and 7 bases at J, with 15 bases between the two ends. Germline CDR1 SGHNT, CDR2 YYREEE (reference sequence). The CDR3 runs to 15 residues. V is TRBV5-4 and J is TRBJ1-6, with a tentative D call TRBD1 (6 bases). Sequences were derived from CD4+ or CD8+ T cells sorted from blood, sampled in a trial of the OX40 agonist ivuxolimab. The TCR comes from an adult with an advanced solid tumor such as melanoma, head and neck, liver or kidney cancer. The DNA for the CDR3 is TGTGCCAGCAGCCCGAGTGACAGGACGAATTCACCCCTCCACTTT. This codes for CASSPSDRTNSPLHF.